The 8 T cell receptor beta chains presented below share a single source sample, sequenced in a study of cytomegalovirus exposure and HLA in healthy donors. PCR was performed using 60 Vbeta and 13 Jbeta primers. This table comes from immunoSEQ multiplex PCR, and its TCRdb copy is limited to in-frame clones, with some not included. The sample consists of a few hundred thousand clones, about 66% of them appearing once. Specimen: PBMCs. The receptors stem from a female donor in good health and CMV-seronegative.

This clone was detected only a few times. This chain uses TRBV28 with TRBJ1-4, with 11 positions matching TRBD1. In germline, CDR1 is MDHEN, CDR2 SYDVKM. The V and J ends lost 5 bases and 6 bases, in that order; junction bases with no gene match: 5. This CDR3 is built from 15 residues. CDR3 DNA sequence: TGTGCCAGCAGTCGGACAGGGGGCTCGTATGAAAAACTGTTTTTT. Translation gives CASSRTGGSYEKLFF.

The chain combines TRBV4-1 with TRBJ1-4; D perhaps matches TRBD1 (5 bases). The CDR3 spans 16 residues. V shed 5 bases and J shed 0 bases, with 13 bases lying between them. Germline V gene lookup returns CDR1 MGHRA and CDR2 YSYEKL. Written as DNA, the CDR3 is TGCGCCAGCAGCGCGCGACAGTTTGCAACTAATGAAAAACTGTTTTTT. Protein: CASSARQFATNEKLFF.

This chain links TRBV27 with TRBJ1-1; no clear D gene. V was shortened by 10 bases and J by 5 bases, with 11 bases between the two germline ends. The CDR3 has 11 residues. Germline V gene lookup returns CDR1 MNHEY and CDR2 SMNVEV (reference sequence). CDR3 protein: CATKRATEAFF. The CDR3 region has the DNA TGTGCCACAAAGAGGGCAACTGAAGCTTTCTTT.

The J gene is TRBJ2-1, the V gene TRBV18, with a tentative D call TRBD1 (6 bases). Per germline, CDR1 KGHSH and CDR2 LQKENI. This CDR3 spans 12 amino acids. V lost 4 bases to trimming and J lost 13 bases, with 14 bases between them. CDR3 sequence (DNA): TGTGCCAGCTCACAACCCGGGACAAACCAGTTCTTC. Its translation is CASSQPGTNQFF.

This sequence joins TRBV5-1 and TRBJ1-1, with D tentatively TRBD1 (6 bases). The CDR3 extends over 16 amino acids. Germline lookup yields CDR1 SGHRS and CDR2 YFSETQ. V shed 0 bases and J shed 1 base, with 13 bases lying between them. This CDR3 reads CASSLDRVGGNTEAFF. CDR3 sequence (DNA): TGCGCCAGCAGCTTGGACAGGGTTGGTGGGAACACTGAAGCTTTCTTT.

The J gene is TRBJ1-1, the V gene TRBV18, with D possibly being TRBD1 (6 bases). Germline CDR1 and CDR2: KGHSH and LQKENI. V was clipped by 6 bases and J by 9 bases, with 11 bases between them. The CDR3 length is 11 residues. Written as DNA, the CDR3 is TGTGCCAGCTCGGACAGTTCGCAAGCTTTCTTT. It is translated as CASSDSSQAFF.

The chain joins TRBV7-2 to TRBJ2-7; TRBD1 is a possible D gene (5 bases). The CDR3 is made up of 14 amino acids. Germline V gene data show CDR1 as SGHTA and CDR2 as FQGNSA. V was clipped by 2 bases and J by 5 bases, with 13 bases between them. The CDR3 spells CASSLTRDGNEQYF. The CDR3 DNA follows: TGTGCCAGCAGCTTAACCAGGGATGGTAACGAGCAGTACTTC.

As to this clone: The identical CDR3 is also encoded by other nucleotide sequences in the sample. V gene TRBV25-1 combines with J gene TRBJ2-3; D is perhaps TRBD2 (6 bases). Germline loops: CDR1 MGHDK, CDR2 SYGVNS. Trimming shortened V by 2 bases and J by 6 bases, and 9 bases separated the two germline ends. The CDR3 extends over 13 amino acids. CDR3 nucleotides: TGTGCCAGCAGTGAACCGGGGACTGATACGCAGTATTTT. Translation: CASSEPGTDTQYF.